Only a few counts were recorded for the clone carrying this T cell receptor beta chain. The data belong to a study of T cells in Graves' hyperthyroidism and ophthalmopathy. RNA transcripts provided the source from which TCR beta CDR3 regions were amplified. The HTBI primer set served for first-round RT-PCR of the TCR CDR3. From the multiplex PCR reads, TCRdb called clonotypes with MiXCR, one entry per CDR3 protein. Here the sample spans about 640,000 distinct CDR3 sequences, less than 25% being singletons. There are 15 residues in the CDR3. V lost 0 bases to trimming and J lost 5 bases, with 11 bases between them. CDR1 and CDR2 from the germline V gene are SGHTS and YDEGEE. Diagnoses were made from clinical symptoms, serum measures (thyroxine and TRAb), thyroid ultrasound and orbital computed tomography. Cells are PBMCs isolated from about 10 ml of fresh blood.

The chain combines TRBV5-8 with TRBJ1-4; no reliable D call. The source of this sequence is a young man with Graves' ophthalmopathy. The sample consisted of blood. CDR3 sequence: CASSLEVLLNEKLFF. In nucleotides, the CDR3 is TGTGCCAGCAGCTTGGAGGTCCTACTCAATGAAAAACTGTTTTTT.